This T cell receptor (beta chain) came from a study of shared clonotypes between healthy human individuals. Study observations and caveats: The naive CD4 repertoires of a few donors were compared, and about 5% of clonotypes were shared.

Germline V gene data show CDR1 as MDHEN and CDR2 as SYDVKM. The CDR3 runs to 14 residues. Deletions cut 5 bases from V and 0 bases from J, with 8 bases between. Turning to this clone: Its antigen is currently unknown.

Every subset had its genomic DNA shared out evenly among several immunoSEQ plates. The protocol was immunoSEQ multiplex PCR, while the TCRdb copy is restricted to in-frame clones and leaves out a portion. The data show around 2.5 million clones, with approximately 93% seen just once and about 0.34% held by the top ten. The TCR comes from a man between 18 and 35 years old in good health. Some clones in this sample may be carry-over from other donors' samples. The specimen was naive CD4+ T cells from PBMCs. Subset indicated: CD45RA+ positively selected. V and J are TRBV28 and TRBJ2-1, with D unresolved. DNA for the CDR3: TGTGCCAGCAGTCCCCCGACCTCCTACAATGAGCAGTTCTTC. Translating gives CASSPPTSYNEQFF.